This paragraph reports one TCR beta chain. The sample is drawn from a study of T cell responses to AZD1222 COVID-19 vaccine. Trimming removed 2 bases at V and 8 bases at J, with 15 bases between. Germline V lookup: CDR1 MDHEN, CDR2 SYDVKM. The CDR3 has 15 residues. Combined were second doses at about 4 or about 12 weeks. TCRdb's copy holds only in-frame clones and misses some; the assay was immunoSEQ multiplex PCR. Found here are tens of thousands of clones, 85% to 90% of them singletons; the top ten hold around 5.9%. J is TRBJ1-4 and V is TRBV28; D is perhaps TRBD1 (6 bases). This material consisted of peripheral blood, taken 28 days after the second AZD1222 dose. The TCR comes from an adult who received the AZD1222 COVID-19 vaccine. CDR3 nucleotide sequence: TGTGCCAGCAGTTTAATCACCGGGGGCGGCGAAAAACTGTTTTTT. Translating it yields CASSLITGGGEKLFF.